This TCR beta chain derives from a study of OX40 agonist ivuxolimab in advanced cancers. Study information: Patients received ivuxolimab, an agonistic anti-OX40 (CD134) antibody.

Libraries were prepared by immunoSEQ multiplex PCR; TCRdb keeps only in-frame clonotypes and omits some of them. The sample carries 55,000 to 75,000 clones, approximately 86% recorded once. Patients with a history of autoimmune disease or on systemic immunosuppression were excluded. Findings and caveats of the study: There was clonal expansion of CD4+ and CD8+ blood T cells by week 6 at 0.1 to 3.0 mg/kg.

Regarding this clone: The antigen is not known.

The sequences come from CD4+ or CD8+ T cells sorted from blood, collected in a trial of the OX40 agonist ivuxolimab. The sequence was obtained from an adult with an advanced solid tumor such as melanoma, head and neck, liver or kidney cancer.

The CDR3 spells CASSPSQTGGPQETQYF. Written as DNA, the CDR3 is TGTGCCAGCTCACCAAGCCAGACAGGGGGCCCCCAAGAGACCCAGTACTTC. The J gene is TRBJ2-5, the V gene TRBV18; 10 positions agree with TRBD1. The CDR3 runs to 17 residues. CDR1 and CDR2 from the germline V gene are KGHSH and LQKENI. V was pared by 2 bases and J by 1 base, with 7 bases of the junction left unmatched.